This record looks at one T cell receptor beta chain sequence and its context. Its target is unknown. CDR3 length: 13 residues. Trimming shortened V by 0 bases and J by 8 bases, and 10 bases separated the two germline ends. CDR1 SGHRS and CDR2 YFSETQ come from the germline V gene. This sample stems from a study of graft-versus-host responses after intestinal transplantation. As for the study in general: Every recipient underwent anti-thymocyte globulin induction, then tacrolimus and steroids for approximately three years. Findings and caveats of the study: Early post-transplant HvG declines were associated with peak circulating GvH clone levels. Across patients carrying graft-donor T cell macrochimerism, allografts held high graft-versus-host to host-versus-graft clonal ratios.

Sequencing was performed with immunoSEQ multiplex PCR; in TCRdb, only in-frame clones are kept and a portion is missing. The sample carries about 12,000 clones, 80% to 95% recorded once. This receptor was taken from a human patient who received an intestinal transplant, so some T cells may come from the graft donor. The sequencing here drew on PBMCs, taken 950 to 1,300 days after intestinal transplantation. V and J are TRBV5-1 and TRBJ2-3, with D unresolved. In nucleotides, the CDR3 is TGCGCCAGCAGCTTGGACCCCTCGGGTACGCAGTATTTT. Its protein is CASSLDPSGTQYF. Drawing the rest from reference TRBV5-1 and TRBJ2-3, the complete variable domain is KAGVTQTPRYLIKTRGQQVTLSCSPISGHRSVSWYQQTPGQGLQFLFEYFSETQRNKGNFPGRFSGRQFSNSRSEMNVSTLELGDSALYLCASSLDPSGTQYFGPGTRLTVL.